The T cell receptor (beta chain) described here comes from a study of a mutant IDH1 vaccine in newly diagnosed glioma. About the research overall: The patients received vaccinations eight times, in weeks 1, 3, 5, 7, 11, 15, 19 and 23. Treatment recipients were approximately 62% male and about 40% female, and their mean age was approximately 42 years.

Germline V lookup: CDR1 MNHEY, CDR2 SVGAGI. Between the trimmed V and J ends, which lost 5 bases and 6 bases, there was a span of 11 bases. The CDR3 loop spans 13 amino acids. Data came from immunoSEQ multiplex PCR; TCRdb stores just in-frame clones and leaves some out. The table has tens of thousands of clones, approximately 80% seen once. The sample's time point: week 11, during vaccination. The vaccine gave 300 ug of a 20-mer mutant IDH1 peptide subcutaneously per dose. Donors harbored newly found WHO grade 3 or 4 IDH1-mutant, ATRX-lost astrocytomas. On this clone: Its antigen is still unknown.

Study-level results: Pseudoprogression seemed unrelated to changes in top peripheral T cell clonotypes.

This receptor was identified in a young man with glioma. Sequencing was performed on PBMCs, taken from a glioma patient whose treatment included an IDH1 peptide vaccine. The gene calls are TRBV6-5 and TRBJ2-1; the D is unclear. The CDR3 coding sequence is TGTGCCAGCAGTCCACCCTCTAGCAATGAGCAGTTCTTC. Amino acids: CASSPPSSNEQFF.